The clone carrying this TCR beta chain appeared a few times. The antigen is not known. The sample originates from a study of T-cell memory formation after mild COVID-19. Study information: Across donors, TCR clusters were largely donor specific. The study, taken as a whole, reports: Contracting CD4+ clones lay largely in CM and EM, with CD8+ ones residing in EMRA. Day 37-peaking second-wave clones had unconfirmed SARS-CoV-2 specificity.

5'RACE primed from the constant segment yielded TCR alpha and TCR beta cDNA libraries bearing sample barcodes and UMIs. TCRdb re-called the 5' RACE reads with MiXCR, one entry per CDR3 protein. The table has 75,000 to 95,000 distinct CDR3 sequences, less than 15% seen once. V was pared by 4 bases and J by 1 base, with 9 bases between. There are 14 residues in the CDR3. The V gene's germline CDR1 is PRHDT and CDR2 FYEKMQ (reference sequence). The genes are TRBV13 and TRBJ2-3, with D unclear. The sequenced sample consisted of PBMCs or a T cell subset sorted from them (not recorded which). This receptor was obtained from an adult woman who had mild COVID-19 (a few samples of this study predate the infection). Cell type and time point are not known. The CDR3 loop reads CASSSAEGTDTQYF. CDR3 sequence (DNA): TGTGCCAGCAGCTCAGCAGAGGGCACAGATACGCAGTATTTT.